This is a list of T cell receptor beta chains from one sample in a study of neoadjuvant nivolumab and ipilimumab in lung cancer. Assay: immunoSEQ multiplex PCR; the TCRdb copy retains only in-frame clones and omits some. The table includes fewer than 35,000 clones, roughly nine tenths detected once. Specimen: peripheral blood, collected after neoadjuvant nivolumab, alone or with ipilimumab, at or shortly before surgery. The receptors shown here come from an adult with non-small cell lung cancer. Both conserved end residues are part of each CDR3. The D gene is left open where the match is weak. Expanded clones are given a class, and other clones once, few, many or no size at all.

-,TRBV25-1,TRBJ2-5,-,TGTGCCAGCAGCAGGAGGACGGGGGAGACCCAGTACTTC,CASSRRTGETQYF
once,TRBV27,TRBJ2-1,TRBD1,TGTGCCAGCAGTTTAAGACAGGGGGCGCGGAATGAGCAGTTCTTC,CASSLRQGARNEQFF
-,TRBV4-2,TRBJ2-7,-,TGTGCCAGCAGCCAAGAATTAACTCCGGAGGAGCAGTACTTC,CASSQELTPEEQYF
-,TRBV18,TRBJ2-2,-,TGTGCCAGCTCAAGGCTCGGCCCAGGGAACACCGGGGAGCTGTTTTTT,CASSRLGPGNTGELFF
-,TRBV29-1,TRBJ2-7,TRBD2,TGCAGCCTCCTGGGACTAGCGGGGGGGCGGTACGAGCAGTACTTC,CSLLGLAGGRYEQYF
-,TRBV7-3,TRBJ2-1,-,TGTGCCAGCAGCTCCGCCCCTTGGGGGAATGAGCAGTTCTTC,CASSSAPWGNEQFF
-,TRBV7-9,TRBJ2-1,TRBD1,TGTGCCAGCAGCTCCGACAGGGTAGGAAACAATGAGCAGTTCTTC,CASSSDRVGNNEQFF
-,TRBV7-9,TRBJ2-7,-,TGTGCCAGCAGCCCCGCTCGGGGACTCTCCTACGAGCAGTACTTC,CASSPARGLSYEQYF
-,TRBV19,TRBJ1-1,-,TGTGCCAGTAGTATTTCAGGGAACACTGAAGCTTTCTTT,CASSISGNTEAFF
-,TRBV7-2,TRBJ2-2,-,TGTGCCAGCAGCTTATACGGGGAGCTGTTTTTT,CASSLYGELFF
-,TRBV7-9,TRBJ1-6,-,TGTGCCAGCAGCTCCGGGTGGCAGGGAAAGGTTTCACCCCTCCACTTT,CASSSGWQGKVSPLHF
-,TRBV5-1,TRBJ2-3,TRBD1,TGCGCCAGCAGCGGGGACAGGGCGGGCACAGATACGCAGTATTTT,CASSGDRAGTDTQYF
-,TRBV5-4,TRBJ1-1,TRBD1,TGTGCCAGCAGCTTAAGGACAGGGCGGACTGAAGCTTTCTTT,CASSLRTGRTEAFF
-,TRBV2,TRBJ2-1,-,TGTGCCAGCATTAGCAATGAGCAGTTCTTC,CASISNEQFF
-,TRBV5-4,TRBJ2-7,TRBD1,TGTGCCAGCAGCCTGTTCCGGGACAGTGGCCGCTACGAGCAGTACTTC,CASSLFRDSGRYEQYF
-,TRBV4-1,TRBJ1-4,-,TGCGCCAGCAGCCAAGATGGTTTGAGGGTAACTAATGAAAAACTGTTTTTT,CASSQDGLRVTNEKLFF
-,TRBV4-1,TRBJ2-2,TRBD2,TGCGCCAGCAGCCCGGGGACTAGCGCCACCGGGGAGCTGTTTTTT,CASSPGTSATGELFF
-,TRBV2,TRBJ2-3,TRBD2,TGTGCCAGCAGGGTTAGGGGAGGGACAGATACGCAGTATTTT,CASRVRGGTDTQYF
-,TRBV9,TRBJ2-3,-,TGTGCCAGCAGCGTAGGTGGGGGGCCGACAGATACGCAGTATTTT,CASSVGGGPTDTQYF
once,TRBV18,TRBJ1-3,-,TGTGCCAGCTCACCACTTGCAGTCTCTGGAAACACCATATATTTT,CASSPLAVSGNTIYF
-,TRBV5-1,TRBJ2-7,TRBD1,TGCGCCAGCAGCTTGGGGGACAGCGCCTACGAGCAGTACTTC,CASSLGDSAYEQYF
-,TRBV19,TRBJ2-7,-,TGTGCCAGTAGTATGGCAGGGCAAACCTACGAGCAGTACTTC,CASSMAGQTYEQYF
-,TRBV5-1,TRBJ1-2,-,TGCGCCAGCAGCCCTACCCCAGGGCAGGCTTACTATGGCTACACCTTC,CASSPTPGQAYYGYTF
-,TRBV7-8,TRBJ2-1,-,TGTGCCAGCTCCGAAGGGCCCTCCTACAATGAGCAGTTCTTC,CASSEGPSYNEQFF
-,TRBV7-8,TRBJ1-1,-,TGTGCCAGCAGCTTTGGCAGGGACATGAACACTGAAGCTTTCTTT,CASSFGRDMNTEAFF
-,TRBV15,TRBJ1-2,-,TGTGCCACCAGCAGAGATTTGGGGATTGGGACCTTC,CATSRDLGIGTF
-,TRBV5-1,TRBJ1-6,-,TGCGCCAGCAGCTTGGTTGGGTCTAATTCACCCCTCCACTTT,CASSLVGSNSPLHF
-,TRBV7-2,TRBJ1-2,-,TGTGCCAGCAGCTTAGCGCTTGGTACGGGCTTCGGCTACACCTTC,CASSLALGTGFGYTF
-,TRBV12-5,TRBJ2-7,TRBD1,TGTGCTAGTGGTTTTAACCCCGGGACAGGTATATCCTACGAGCAGTACTTC,CASGFNPGTGISYEQYF
-,TRBV5-1,TRBJ2-5,-,TGCGCCAGCAGCGCAGGGGAGACCCAGTACTTC,CASSAGETQYF
-,TRBV29-1,TRBJ2-2,-,TGCAGCGTTGACAGGGGGGGCACCGGGGAGCTGTTTTTT,CSVDRGGTGELFF
-,TRBV10-1,TRBJ1-1,TRBD1,TGCGCCGTCCGACAGGGGTTGAACACTGAAGCTTTCTTT,CAVRQGLNTEAFF